What follows are 2 T cell receptor beta chains derived from one specimen sequenced in a study of shared clonotypes between healthy human individuals. The repertoire was sequenced with immunoSEQ multiplex PCR; TCRdb's copy has only in-frame clones and lacks some. Among about 710,000 clones listed, over 60% were seen once. The source material was memory CD4+ T cells sorted from blood. Subset given: CD45RA-negative fraction. The receptors derive from a woman aged 25 to 39 in good health.

In this sample, this clone turned up a few times. This may be a read error, as it is one base from a much larger clone. Other nucleotide sequences in the sample specify the same CDR3. The chain carries TRBV30 and TRBJ1-4; D is undetermined. The germline V gene has CDR1 GTSNPN and CDR2 SVGIG (reference sequence). This CDR3 has 12 residues. Trimming took 0 bases from V and 1 from J, leaving 0 bases between them. The CDR3 coding sequence is TGTGCCTGGAGTGTAACTAATGAAAAACTGTTTTTT. As protein: CAWSVTNEKLFF. The variable domain in full, completed from reference TRBV30 and TRBJ1-4, reads SQTIHQWPATLVQPVGSPLSLECTVEGTSNPNLYWYRQAAGRGLQLLFYSVGIGQISSEVPQNLSASRPQDRQFILSSKKLLLSDSGFYLCAWSVTNEKLFFGSGTQLSVL.

The chain carries TRBV19 and TRBJ1-1; D uncertain. Between the trimmed V and J ends, which lost 5 bases and 2 bases, there was a span of 9 bases. Germline V lookup: CDR1 LNHDA, CDR2 SQIVND (reference sequence). This CDR3 has 13 amino acids. CDR3 in DNA: TGTGCCAGTAGTGCAGACCTCAACACTGAAGCTTTCTTT. Translation gives CASSADLNTEAFF.